This T cell receptor (beta chain) was captured in a study of shared clonotypes between healthy human individuals. The CDR3 covers 17 residues. Germline CDR1 SGHTA, CDR2 FQGNSA. V lost 2 bases to trimming and J lost 2 bases, with 15 bases between them. Study-level findings and limits: Sample collection involved blood only; tissue repertoires are likely different.

For this clone: The antigen remains undetermined.

Every unsorted PBMC PCR replicate was loaded with around 0.3 ug DNA, roughly 30,000 T cell genomes. With ten immunoSEQ deep assay plates, unsorted PBMC DNA underwent sequencing. Per the authors' pipeline: Filtering differed, since immunoSEQ gave only junction sequences and no quality scores. Profiled with immunoSEQ multiplex PCR; TCRdb holds only in-frame clones, not every one. V and J calls plus clone size are reproduced from that table; the DNA served to infer D and trimming. The data show about 490,000 clones, around three quarters seen once. The J gene is TRBJ2-2, the V gene TRBV7-2, with D hard to call. Source material: PBMCs. This TCR derives from a woman in her thirties or forties in good health. Some clones in this sample may be carry-over from other donors' samples. CDR3 sequence reads: CASSLRGLRGNTGELFF. In DNA form, the CDR3 reads TGTGCCAGCAGCTTAAGAGGTCTGCGTGGCAACACCGGGGAGCTGTTTTTT.